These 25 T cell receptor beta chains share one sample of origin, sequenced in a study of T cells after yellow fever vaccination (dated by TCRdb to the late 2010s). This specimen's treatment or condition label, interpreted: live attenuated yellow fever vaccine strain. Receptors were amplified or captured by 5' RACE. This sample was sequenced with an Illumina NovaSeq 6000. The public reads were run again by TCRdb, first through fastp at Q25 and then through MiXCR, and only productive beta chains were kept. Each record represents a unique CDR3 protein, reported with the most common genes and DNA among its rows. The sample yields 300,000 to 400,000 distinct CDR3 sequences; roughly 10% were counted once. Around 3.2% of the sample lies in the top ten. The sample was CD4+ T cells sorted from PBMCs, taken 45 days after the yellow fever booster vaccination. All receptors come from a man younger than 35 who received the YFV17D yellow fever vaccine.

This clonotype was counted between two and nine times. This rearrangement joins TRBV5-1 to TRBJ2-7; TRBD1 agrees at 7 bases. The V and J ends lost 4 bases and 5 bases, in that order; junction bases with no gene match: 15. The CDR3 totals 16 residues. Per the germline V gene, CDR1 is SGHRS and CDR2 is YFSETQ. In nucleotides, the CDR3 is TGCGCCAGCAGCCTGGCGGGCAGGGGGTATGACGACGAGCAGTACTTC. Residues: CASSLAGRGYDDEQYF.

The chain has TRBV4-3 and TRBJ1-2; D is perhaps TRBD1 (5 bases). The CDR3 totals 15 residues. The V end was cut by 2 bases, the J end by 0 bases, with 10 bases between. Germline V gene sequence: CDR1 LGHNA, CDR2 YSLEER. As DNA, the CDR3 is TGCGCCAGCAGCCAAAGGCAGGGAGCTAACTATGGCTACACCTTC. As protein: CASSQRQGANYGYTF.

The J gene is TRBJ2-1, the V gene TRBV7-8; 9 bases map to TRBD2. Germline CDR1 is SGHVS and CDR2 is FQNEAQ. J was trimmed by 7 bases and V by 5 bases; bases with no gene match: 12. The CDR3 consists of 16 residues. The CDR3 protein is CASSPRDSGGGNEQFF. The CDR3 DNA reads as TGTGCCAGCAGCCCCCGAGATAGCGGGGGAGGGAATGAGCAGTTCTTC.

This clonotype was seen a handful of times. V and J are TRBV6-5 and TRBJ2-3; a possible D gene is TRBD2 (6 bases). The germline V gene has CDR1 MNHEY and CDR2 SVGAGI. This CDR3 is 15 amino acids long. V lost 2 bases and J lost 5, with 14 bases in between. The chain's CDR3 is CASSYQSPGEDTQYF. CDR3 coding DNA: TGTGCCAGCAGTTACCAGTCACCGGGGGAAGATACGCAGTATTTT.

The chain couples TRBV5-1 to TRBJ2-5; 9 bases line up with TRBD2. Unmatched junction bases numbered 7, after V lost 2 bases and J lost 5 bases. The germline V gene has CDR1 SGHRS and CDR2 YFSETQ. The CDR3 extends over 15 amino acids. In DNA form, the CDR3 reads TGCGCCAGCAGCTTCCTAGCGGGGAGCGAGGAGACCCAGTACTTC. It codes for CASSFLAGSEETQYF.

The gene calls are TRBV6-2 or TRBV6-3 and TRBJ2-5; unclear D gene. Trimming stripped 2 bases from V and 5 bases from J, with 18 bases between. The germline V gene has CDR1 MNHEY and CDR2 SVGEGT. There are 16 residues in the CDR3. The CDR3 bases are TGTGCCAGCAGTTACCGCGGCCCCGCGGAGTTGGAGACCCAGTACTTC. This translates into CASSYRGPAELETQYF.

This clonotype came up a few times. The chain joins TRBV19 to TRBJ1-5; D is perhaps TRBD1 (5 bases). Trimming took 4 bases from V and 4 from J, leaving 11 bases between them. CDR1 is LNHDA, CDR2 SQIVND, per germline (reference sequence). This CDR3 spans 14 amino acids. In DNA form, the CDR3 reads TGTGCCAGTAGTAATTGGGGGAGGAATCAGCCCCAGCATTTT. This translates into CASSNWGRNQPQHF.

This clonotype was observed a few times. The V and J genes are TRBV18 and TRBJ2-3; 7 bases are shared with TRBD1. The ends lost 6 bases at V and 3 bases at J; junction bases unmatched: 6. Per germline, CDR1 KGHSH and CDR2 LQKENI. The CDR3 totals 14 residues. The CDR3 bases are TGTGCCAGCTCGCCGGTGACAGGGACAGATACGCAGTATTTT. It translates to CASSPVTGTDTQYF.

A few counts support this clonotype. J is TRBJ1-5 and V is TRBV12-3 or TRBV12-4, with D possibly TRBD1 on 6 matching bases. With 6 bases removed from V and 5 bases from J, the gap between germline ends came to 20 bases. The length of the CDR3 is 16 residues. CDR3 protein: CASRVWGRGGDQPQHF. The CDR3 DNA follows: TGTGCCAGCAGAGTATGGGGCAGGGGAGGTGATCAGCCCCAGCATTTT.

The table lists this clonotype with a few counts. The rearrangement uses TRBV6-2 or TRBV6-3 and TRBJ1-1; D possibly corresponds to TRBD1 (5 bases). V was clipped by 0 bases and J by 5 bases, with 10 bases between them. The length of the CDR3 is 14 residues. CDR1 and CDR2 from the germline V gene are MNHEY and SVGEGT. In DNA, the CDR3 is TGTGCCAGCAGTTACTCGGGGGAATCGACTGAAGCTTTCTTT. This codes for CASSYSGESTEAFF.

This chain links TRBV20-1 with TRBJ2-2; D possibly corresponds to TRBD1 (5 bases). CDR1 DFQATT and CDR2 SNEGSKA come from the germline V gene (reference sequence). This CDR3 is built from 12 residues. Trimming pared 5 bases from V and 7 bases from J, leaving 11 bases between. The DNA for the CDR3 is TGCAGTGCTGGCAGGGTGGGCGGGGAGCTGTTTTTT. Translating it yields CSAGRVGGELFF.

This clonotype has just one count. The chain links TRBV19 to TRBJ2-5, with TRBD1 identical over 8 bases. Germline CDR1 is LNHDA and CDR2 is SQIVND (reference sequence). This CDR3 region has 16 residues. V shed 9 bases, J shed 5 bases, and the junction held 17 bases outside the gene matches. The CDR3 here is CARPPIAGGYVETQYF. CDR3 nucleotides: TGTGCCAGACCACCAATCGCAGGGGGCTATGTTGAGACCCAGTACTTC.

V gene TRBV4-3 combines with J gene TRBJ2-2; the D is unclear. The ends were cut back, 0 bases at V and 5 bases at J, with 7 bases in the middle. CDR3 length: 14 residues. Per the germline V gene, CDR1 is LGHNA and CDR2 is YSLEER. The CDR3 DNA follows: TGCGCCAGCAGCCAAGAAGTATATACCGGGGAGCTGTTTTTT. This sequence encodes CASSQEVYTGELFF.

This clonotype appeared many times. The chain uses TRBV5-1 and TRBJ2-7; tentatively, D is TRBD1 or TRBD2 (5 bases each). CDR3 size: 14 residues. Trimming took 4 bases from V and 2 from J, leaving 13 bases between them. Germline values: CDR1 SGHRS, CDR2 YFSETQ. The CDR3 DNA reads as TGCGCCAGCAGCCGGGACCCCGATGCCTACGAGCAGTACGTC. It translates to CASSRDPDAYEQYV.

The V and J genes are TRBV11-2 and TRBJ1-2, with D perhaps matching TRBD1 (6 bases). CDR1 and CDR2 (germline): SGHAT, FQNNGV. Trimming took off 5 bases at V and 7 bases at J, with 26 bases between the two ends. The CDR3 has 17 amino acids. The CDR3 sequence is CASSAWGTGRGRGGYTF. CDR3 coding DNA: TGTGCCAGCAGCGCGTGGGGCACAGGGCGAGGAAGGGGTGGCTACACCTTC.

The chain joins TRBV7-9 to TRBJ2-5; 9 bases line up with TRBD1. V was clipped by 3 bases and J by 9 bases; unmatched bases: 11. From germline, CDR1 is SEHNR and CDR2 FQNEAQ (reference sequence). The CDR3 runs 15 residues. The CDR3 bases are TGTGCCAGCAGCTTGGCCCGGGACAGGGTGGTGTCCCAGTACTTC. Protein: CASSLARDRVVSQYF.

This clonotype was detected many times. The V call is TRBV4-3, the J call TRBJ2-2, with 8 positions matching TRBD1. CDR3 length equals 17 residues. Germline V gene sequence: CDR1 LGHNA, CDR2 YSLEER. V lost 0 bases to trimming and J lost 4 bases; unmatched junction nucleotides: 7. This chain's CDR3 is CASSQDSRTGSTGELFF. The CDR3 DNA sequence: TGCGCCAGCAGCCAAGATAGTCGGACAGGGAGCACCGGGGAGCTGTTTTTT.

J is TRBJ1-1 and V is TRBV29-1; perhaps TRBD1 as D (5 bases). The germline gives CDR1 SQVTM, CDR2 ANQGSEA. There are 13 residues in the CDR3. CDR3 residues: CSAPGGRYTEAFF. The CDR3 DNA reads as TGCAGTGCTCCGGGGGGAAGGTACACTGAAGCTTTCTTT.

As DNA, the CDR3 is TGTGCCAGCAGTGAAGCGGGACTAGGGGGGGAGACCCAGTACTTC. It translates to CASSEAGLGGETQYF. The chain has TRBV2 and TRBJ2-5; 8 bases are shared with TRBD2. CDR1 is SNHLY, CDR2 FYNNEI, per germline. V shed 0 bases, J shed 5 bases, and the junction held 5 bases outside the gene matches. The length of the CDR3 is 15 residues.

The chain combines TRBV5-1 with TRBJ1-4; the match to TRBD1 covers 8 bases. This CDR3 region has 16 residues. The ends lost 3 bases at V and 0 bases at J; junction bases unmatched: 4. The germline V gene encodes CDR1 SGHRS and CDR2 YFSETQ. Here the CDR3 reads CASSSGQATTNEKLFF. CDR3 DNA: TGCGCCAGCAGCTCGGGACAGGCAACAACTAATGAAAAACTGTTTTTT.

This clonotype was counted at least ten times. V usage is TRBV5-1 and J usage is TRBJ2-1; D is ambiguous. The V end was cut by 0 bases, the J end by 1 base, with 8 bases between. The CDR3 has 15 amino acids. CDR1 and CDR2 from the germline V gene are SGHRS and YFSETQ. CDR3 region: CASSLALGSYNEQFF. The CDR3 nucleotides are TGCGCCAGCAGCTTGGCGTTGGGTTCCTACAATGAGCAGTTCTTC.

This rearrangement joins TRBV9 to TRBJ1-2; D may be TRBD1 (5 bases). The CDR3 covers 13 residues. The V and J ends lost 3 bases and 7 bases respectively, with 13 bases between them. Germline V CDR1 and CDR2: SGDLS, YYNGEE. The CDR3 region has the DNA TGTGCCAGCAGCGCCGACAGTTCTCTTGGCTACACCTTC. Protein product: CASSADSSLGYTF.

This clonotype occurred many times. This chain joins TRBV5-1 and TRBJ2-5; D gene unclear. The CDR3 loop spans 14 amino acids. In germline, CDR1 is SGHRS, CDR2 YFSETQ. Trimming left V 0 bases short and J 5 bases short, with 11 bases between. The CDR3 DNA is TGCGCCAGCAGCTTGGGGCCGGGTGAGGAGACCCAGTACTTC. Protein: CASSLGPGEETQYF.

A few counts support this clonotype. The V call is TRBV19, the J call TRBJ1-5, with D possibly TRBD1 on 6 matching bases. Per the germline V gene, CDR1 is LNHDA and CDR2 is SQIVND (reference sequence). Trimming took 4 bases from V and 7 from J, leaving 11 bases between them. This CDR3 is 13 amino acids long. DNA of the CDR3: TGTGCCAGTAGTACAGGGGTGAGGCAGCCCCAGCATTTT. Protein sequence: CASSTGVRQPQHF.

CDR3 DNA: TGTGCCAGCAGCGTTACAGCCCCTGGAAACACCATATATTTT. Residues: CASSVTAPGNTIYF. The chain joins TRBV7-9 to TRBJ1-3, with D uncertain. Trimming shortened V by 5 bases and J by 2 bases, and 10 bases separated the two germline ends. Germline assignment: CDR1 SEHNR and CDR2 FQNEAQ (reference sequence). The CDR3 totals 14 residues.